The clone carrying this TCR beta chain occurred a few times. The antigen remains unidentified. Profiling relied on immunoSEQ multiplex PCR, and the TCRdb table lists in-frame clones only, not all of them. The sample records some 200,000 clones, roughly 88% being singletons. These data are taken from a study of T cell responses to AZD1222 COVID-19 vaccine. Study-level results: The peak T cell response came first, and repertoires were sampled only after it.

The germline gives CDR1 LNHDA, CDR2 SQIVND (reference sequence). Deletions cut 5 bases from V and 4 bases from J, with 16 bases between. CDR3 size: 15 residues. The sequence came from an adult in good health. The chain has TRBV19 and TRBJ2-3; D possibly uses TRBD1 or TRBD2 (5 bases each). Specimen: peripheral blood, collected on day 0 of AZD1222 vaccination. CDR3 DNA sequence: TGTGCCAGTAGTGTTTTTAACGGGGCCGCAGATACGCAGTATTTT. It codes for CASSVFNGAADTQYF.